These T cell receptor beta chains were read from a single sample in a study of blood T cell repertoires in COVID-19. Data came from immunoSEQ multiplex PCR; TCRdb stores just in-frame clones and leaves some out. The data hold around 250,000 clones, with 88% observed a single time. Sequencing was carried out using PBMCs or T cells enriched from blood (not recorded which). The receptors were sampled from a woman aged 40 to 50 who had been exposed to COVID-19. The CDR3 runs from the conserved cysteine through the conserved F or W. D genes are given only for firm matches. Part of the rows lack a size; the others show once, few, many or a class for expanded clones.

>-|TRBD1|TRBV4-2|TRBJ1-6
CASSQLGGTGLFPPLHF
TGTGCCAGCAGCCAACTCGGTGGGACAGGGCTATTTCCACCCCTCCACTTT
>-|-|TRBV3-1/TRBV3-2|TRBJ1-6
CASSHAGLNSPLHF
TGTGCCAGCAGCCATGCAGGATTAAATTCACCCCTCCACTTT
>-|-|TRBV6-5|TRBJ2-2
CASSPQITPGELFF
TGTGCCAGCAGCCCCCAGATAACCCCCGGGGAGCTGTTTTTT
>-|-|TRBV5-4|TRBJ2-7
CATRLGSNYEQYF
TGTGCCACCAGGCTCGGGTCCAACTACGAGCAGTACTTC
>-|-|TRBV5-4|TRBJ2-4
CASSSEGASKNIQYF
TGTGCCAGCAGCTCGGAGGGGGCATCCAAAAACATTCAGTACTTC
>-|TRBD1|TRBV5-6|TRBJ2-1
CASSSRDRGRFF
TGTGCCAGCAGCTCACGGGACAGGGGGCGATTCTTC
>-|-|TRBV9|TRBJ2-1
CASSVAEGGEQFF
TGTGCCAGCAGCGTAGCAGAGGGCGGTGAGCAGTTCTTC
>-|-|TRBV6-5|TRBJ2-2
CASRDTGGGTGELFF
TGTGCCAGCAGGGACACAGGGGGGGGCACCGGGGAGCTGTTTTTT
>-|-|TRBV7-2|TRBJ1-2
CASSLDSGGQNYGYTF
TGTGCCAGCAGCTTAGATTCCGGGGGGCAGAACTATGGCTACACCTTC
>-|-|TRBV2|TRBJ1-4
CASSSDRSNEKLFF
TGTGCCAGCAGTTCCGACAGGAGTAATGAAAAACTGTTTTTT
>-|TRBD2|TRBV15|TRBJ2-4
CATSRDIGTSGKYIQYF
TGTGCCACCAGCAGAGATATCGGGACTAGCGGGAAATACATTCAGTACTTC
>-|-|TRBV5-1|TRBJ2-1
CASTKLAALYNEQFF
TGTGCCAGCACCAAATTAGCGGCCCTTTACAATGAGCAGTTCTTC
>once|TRBD1|TRBV24-1|TRBJ1-5
CATSDTDRVNQPQHF
TGTGCCACCAGTGATACCGACAGGGTTAATCAGCCCCAGCATTTT
>-|TRBD1|TRBV28|TRBJ1-2
CASSKRTGTGDLGYTF
TGTGCCAGCAGTAAACGAACCGGGACAGGGGATTTGGGCTACACCTTC
>-|TRBD2|TRBV4-1|TRBJ2-1
CASSQGLAGAYNEQFF
TGCGCCAGCAGCCAAGGACTAGCGGGGGCCTACAATGAGCAGTTCTTC
>-|-|TRBV6-2/TRBV6-3|TRBJ2-2
CASSQLGHLALNTGELFF
TGTGCCAGCAGTCAATTGGGCCATCTAGCGCTGAACACCGGGGAGCTGTTTTTT
>once|-|TRBV7-6|TRBJ1-1
CASSFGVGPAFF
TGTGCCAGCAGCTTCGGTGTTGGTCCAGCTTTCTTT
>-|-|TRBV15|TRBJ2-5
CATSRDRGAETQYF
TGTGCCACCAGCAGAGATAGAGGTGCCGAGACCCAGTACTTC
>few|-|TRBV27|TRBJ1-4
CASSPEGRSPEKLFF
TGTGCCAGCAGTCCGGAGGGACGGAGCCCTGAAAAACTGTTTTTT
>-|-|TRBV9|TRBJ1-6
CASSPFDSFNSPLHF
TGTGCCAGCAGCCCCTTTGACAGTTTTAATTCACCCCTCCACTTT
>-|-|TRBV4-2|TRBJ2-3
CASSQERATDTQYF
TGTGCCAGCAGCCAAGAAAGAGCCACAGATACGCAGTATTTT
>-|-|TRBV4-3|TRBJ1-2
CASSQERPGIVLNYGYTF
TGCGCCAGCAGCCAAGAGCGTCCAGGGATAGTACTTAACTATGGCTACACCTTC
>-|TRBD1|TRBV29-1|TRBJ1-2
CSVPGQGANGYTF
TGCAGCGTGCCGGGACAGGGGGCTAATGGCTACACCTTC
>once|TRBD1|TRBV7-9|TRBJ1-3
CASSRQGISGNTIYF
TGTGCCAGCAGCCGACAGGGTATCTCTGGAAACACCATATATTTT
>-|-|TRBV19|TRBJ1-5
CASQVRGKSNQPQHF
TGTGCCAGTCAAGTCCGGGGTAAAAGCAATCAGCCCCAGCATTTT
>-|-|TRBV15|TRBJ1-2
CATSRAVSRGYYGYTF
TGTGCCACCAGCAGAGCCGTCTCGAGAGGGTATTATGGCTACACCTTC
>few|-|TRBV18|TRBJ2-3
CASSPRSLAGDTQYF
TGTGCCAGCTCACCCCGTTCGTTGGCGGGAGATACGCAGTATTTT
>once|-|TRBV5-1|TRBJ2-2
CASSRGAVANTGELFF
TGCGCCAGCAGCCGGGGGGCAGTCGCGAACACCGGGGAGCTGTTTTTT
>-|TRBD1|TRBV18|TRBJ2-2
CASSPAGTGFGELFF
TGTGCCAGCTCACCAGCCGGGACAGGGTTCGGGGAGCTGTTTTTT
>-|TRBD1|TRBV28|TRBJ1-1
CASSRWDRPNTEAFF
TGTGCCAGCAGTCGATGGGACAGACCAAACACTGAAGCTTTCTTT
>-|TRBD1|TRBV11-2|TRBJ1-5
CASSQTGGGRQPQHF
TGTGCCAGCAGCCAGACAGGGGGCGGGCGTCAGCCCCAGCATTTT
>-|-|TRBV5-8|TRBJ1-1
CASSYRRGPFSEAFF
TGTGCCAGCAGCTACCGGAGGGGTCCCTTCTCTGAAGCTTTCTTT
>once|-|TRBV5-6|TRBJ1-2
CASSLLGHSYGYTF
TGTGCCAGCAGCTTGTTGGGACACTCCTATGGCTACACCTTC
>-|-|TRBV6-5|TRBJ1-2
CASRKDNNYGYTF
TGTGCCAGCAGAAAGGACAACAACTATGGCTACACCTTC
>-|-|TRBV5-1|TRBJ2-3
CASRLRDSTGDTQYF
TGCGCCAGCAGATTGCGGGACTCTACGGGAGATACGCAGTATTTT
>few|TRBD1|TRBV29-1|TRBJ1-2
CSAPDRAGGYTF
TGCAGCGCCCCGGACAGGGCGGGAGGCTACACCTTC
>-|-|TRBV6-2/TRBV6-3|TRBJ1-6
CASSYSGGLSSPLHF
TGTGCCAGCAGTTACTCCGGGGGTTTGAGTTCACCCCTCCACTTT
>-|TRBD1|TRBV19|TRBJ1-2
CASSIPGQGLNGYTF
TGTGCCAGTAGTATACCTGGACAGGGCCTGAATGGCTACACCTTC
>-|-|TRBV2|TRBJ2-4
CASSEELLAKGYF
TGTGCCAGCAGTGAGGAGCTTCTAGCGAAGGGGTACTTC
>-|TRBD1|TRBV18|TRBJ2-1
CASSSGTGGDYNEQFF
TGTGCCAGCTCCTCCGGGACAGGGGGGGACTACAATGAGCAGTTCTTC
>-|TRBD1|TRBV9|TRBJ1-1
CASSVALGQGYATEAFF
TGTGCCAGCAGCGTAGCATTAGGACAGGGATATGCCACTGAAGCTTTCTTT
>-|-|TRBV14|TRBJ1-2
CASSQDVTANYGYTF
TGTGCCAGCAGCCAAGATGTCACAGCTAACTATGGCTACACCTTC
>-|-|TRBV19|TRBJ2-7
CASSISLRTASDEQYF
TGTGCCAGTAGTATTTCATTGAGGACAGCTTCCGACGAGCAGTACTTC
>-|-|TRBV9|TRBJ2-6
CASSVGGFGANVLTF
TGTGCCAGCAGCGTAGGAGGGTTCGGGGCCAACGTCCTGACTTTC
>-|-|TRBV4-3|TRBJ2-1
CASSQEQQKYNEQFF
TGCGCCAGCAGCCAAGAGCAACAGAAATACAATGAGCAGTTCTTC
>-|-|TRBV18|TRBJ2-5
CASSPQASAQETQYF
TGTGCCAGCTCACCACAGGCTAGCGCACAAGAGACCCAGTACTTC
>-|TRBD1|TRBV12-3/TRBV12-4|TRBJ1-1
CASSGQGDTEAFF
TGTGCCAGCAGTGGCCAGGGGGACACTGAAGCTTTCTTT
>-|-|TRBV18|TRBJ2-1
CASSPPIRVSSYNEQFF
TGTGCCAGCTCACCACCGATTCGGGTCAGCTCCTACAATGAGCAGTTCTTC
>-|-|TRBV7-9|TRBJ1-2
CASSLARGGGYTF
TGTGCCAGCAGCTTAGCCCGGGGAGGCGGCTACACCTTC
>-|TRBD1|TRBV27|TRBJ1-1
CASSLGQGATEAFF
TGTGCCAGCAGTTTAGGGCAGGGGGCCACTGAAGCTTTCTTT
>-|-|TRBV5-1|TRBJ1-1
CASSLVGQSTEAFF
TGCGCCAGCAGCTTGGTTGGACAGAGCACTGAAGCTTTCTTT
>-|TRBD1|TRBV6-5|TRBJ1-2
CASIRPGQGVIGYTF
TGTGCCAGCATACGACCGGGACAGGGGGTTATTGGCTACACCTTC
>-|-|TRBV5-8|TRBJ2-3
CASSLFRQARTDTQYF
TGTGCCAGCAGCTTGTTTAGGCAGGCCCGCACAGATACGCAGTATTTT
>-|-|TRBV9|TRBJ1-4
CASSPTTTERVAKLFF
TGTGCCAGCAGCCCGACCACCACAGAGAGGGTAGCTAAACTGTTTTTT
>-|TRBD2|TRBV9|TRBJ2-2
CASSNIAGVPNTGELFF
TGTGCCAGCAGCAACATAGCGGGAGTCCCGAACACCGGGGAGCTGTTTTTT
>-|TRBD1|TRBV13|TRBJ2-7
CASSFSPGTAFYEQYF
TGTGCCAGCAGCTTTTCGCCCGGGACAGCATTCTACGAGCAGTACTTC
>-|TRBD1|TRBV29-1|TRBJ1-2
CSVGGPTGGGYGYTF
TGCAGCGTTGGGGGCCCGACAGGGGGAGGCTATGGCTACACCTTC
>-|-|TRBV28|TRBJ1-2
CASSSWRGYGYTF
TGTGCCAGCAGTTCGTGGAGGGGTTATGGCTACACCTTC
>-|-|TRBV5-4|TRBJ2-3
CASSPRTSTDTQYF
TGTGCCAGCAGCCCTAGGACTAGCACAGATACGCAGTATTTT
>-|-|TRBV6-2/TRBV6-3|TRBJ2-3
CASSYSAGYLRADTQYF
TGTGCCAGCAGTTACTCGGCGGGGTACTTGAGGGCAGATACGCAGTATTTT